The clone carrying this T cell receptor beta chain was counted between two and nine times. This sample was taken from a study of T cells after yellow fever vaccination. The CDR3 is 16 residues long. CDR1 is SEHNR and CDR2 is FQNEAQ in the germline V gene (reference sequence). J lost 0 bases, V lost 5 bases, and 6 bases had no gene match. The study made its TCR cDNA through 5'RACE template switching. That step introduced a universal primer site along with UMIs. TCRdb itself ran the 5' RACE reads through MiXCR, one entry per CDR3 protein. The top ten hold approximately 15% of the sample, which has 450,000 to 600,000 distinct CDR3 sequences, around 16% seen once.

The J gene is TRBJ1-2, the V gene TRBV7-9; 10 bases align to TRBD1. This TCR derives from a man younger than 35 who received the YFV17D yellow fever vaccine. The material sequenced was PBMCs, taken 4 to 6 days after the first yellow fever vaccination. CDR3 nucleotides: TGTGCCAGCAGCACTAGCGGGACAGGGGCTAACTATGGCTACACCTTC. Its protein product is CASSTSGTGANYGYTF.